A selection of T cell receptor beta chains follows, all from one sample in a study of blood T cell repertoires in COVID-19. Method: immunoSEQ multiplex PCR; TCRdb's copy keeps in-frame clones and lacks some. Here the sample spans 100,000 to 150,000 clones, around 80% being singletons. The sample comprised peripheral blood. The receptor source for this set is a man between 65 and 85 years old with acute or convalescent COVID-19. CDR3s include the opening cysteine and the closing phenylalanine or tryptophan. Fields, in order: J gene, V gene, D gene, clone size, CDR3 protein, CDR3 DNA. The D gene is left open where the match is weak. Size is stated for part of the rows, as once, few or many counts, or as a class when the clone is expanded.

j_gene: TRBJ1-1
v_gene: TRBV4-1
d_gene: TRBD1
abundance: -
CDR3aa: CASSQGAGRGLPEAFF
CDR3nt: TGCGCCAGCAGCCAAGGAGCTGGCAGGGGGCTCCCTGAAGCTTTCTTT

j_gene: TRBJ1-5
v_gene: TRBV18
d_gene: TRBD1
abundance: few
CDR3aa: CASSPPGQGIHQPQHF
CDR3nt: TGTGCCAGCTCACCACCGGGACAGGGGATCCATCAGCCCCAGCATTTT

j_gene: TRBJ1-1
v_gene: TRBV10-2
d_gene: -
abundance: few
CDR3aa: CASRPDTANTEAFF
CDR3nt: TGCGCCAGCAGACCAGACACAGCGAACACTGAAGCTTTCTTT

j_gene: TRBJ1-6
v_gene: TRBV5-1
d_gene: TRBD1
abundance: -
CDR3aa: CASSWGDREASPLHF
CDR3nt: TGCGCCAGCAGCTGGGGGGACAGGGAGGCTTCACCCCTCCACTTT

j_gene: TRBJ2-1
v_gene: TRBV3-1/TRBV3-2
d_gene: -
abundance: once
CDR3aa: CASSPPGGLTTYNEQFF
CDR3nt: TGTGCCAGCAGCCCCCCCGGGGGGCTCACCACCTACAATGAGCAGTTCTTC

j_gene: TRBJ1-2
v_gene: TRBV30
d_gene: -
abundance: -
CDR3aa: CAWSRATLCGAYGYTF
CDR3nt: TGTGCCTGGAGCCGGGCTACCCTTTGTGGGGCTTATGGCTACACCTTC

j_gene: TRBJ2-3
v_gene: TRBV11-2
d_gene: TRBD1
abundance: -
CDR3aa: CASSTRQGTTDTQYF
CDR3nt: TGTGCCAGCAGCACGAGACAGGGGACCACAGATACGCAGTATTTT

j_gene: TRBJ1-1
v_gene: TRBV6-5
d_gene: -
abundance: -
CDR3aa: CASSYGGYTEAFF
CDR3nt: TGTGCCAGCAGTTATGGGGGCTACACTGAAGCTTTCTTT

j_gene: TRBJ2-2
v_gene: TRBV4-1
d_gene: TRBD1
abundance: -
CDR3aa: CASSQELYDRDTGELFF
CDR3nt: TGCGCCAGCAGCCAAGAACTTTACGACAGGGACACCGGGGAGCTGTTTTTT

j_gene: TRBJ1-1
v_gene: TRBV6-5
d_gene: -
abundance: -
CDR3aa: CASTPQGWNTEAFF
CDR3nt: TGTGCCAGCACACCACAGGGCTGGAACACTGAAGCTTTCTTT

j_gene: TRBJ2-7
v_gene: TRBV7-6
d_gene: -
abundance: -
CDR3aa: CASSLNQGPTYEQYF
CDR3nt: TGTGCCAGCAGCTTAAACCAGGGGCCCACCTACGAGCAGTACTTC